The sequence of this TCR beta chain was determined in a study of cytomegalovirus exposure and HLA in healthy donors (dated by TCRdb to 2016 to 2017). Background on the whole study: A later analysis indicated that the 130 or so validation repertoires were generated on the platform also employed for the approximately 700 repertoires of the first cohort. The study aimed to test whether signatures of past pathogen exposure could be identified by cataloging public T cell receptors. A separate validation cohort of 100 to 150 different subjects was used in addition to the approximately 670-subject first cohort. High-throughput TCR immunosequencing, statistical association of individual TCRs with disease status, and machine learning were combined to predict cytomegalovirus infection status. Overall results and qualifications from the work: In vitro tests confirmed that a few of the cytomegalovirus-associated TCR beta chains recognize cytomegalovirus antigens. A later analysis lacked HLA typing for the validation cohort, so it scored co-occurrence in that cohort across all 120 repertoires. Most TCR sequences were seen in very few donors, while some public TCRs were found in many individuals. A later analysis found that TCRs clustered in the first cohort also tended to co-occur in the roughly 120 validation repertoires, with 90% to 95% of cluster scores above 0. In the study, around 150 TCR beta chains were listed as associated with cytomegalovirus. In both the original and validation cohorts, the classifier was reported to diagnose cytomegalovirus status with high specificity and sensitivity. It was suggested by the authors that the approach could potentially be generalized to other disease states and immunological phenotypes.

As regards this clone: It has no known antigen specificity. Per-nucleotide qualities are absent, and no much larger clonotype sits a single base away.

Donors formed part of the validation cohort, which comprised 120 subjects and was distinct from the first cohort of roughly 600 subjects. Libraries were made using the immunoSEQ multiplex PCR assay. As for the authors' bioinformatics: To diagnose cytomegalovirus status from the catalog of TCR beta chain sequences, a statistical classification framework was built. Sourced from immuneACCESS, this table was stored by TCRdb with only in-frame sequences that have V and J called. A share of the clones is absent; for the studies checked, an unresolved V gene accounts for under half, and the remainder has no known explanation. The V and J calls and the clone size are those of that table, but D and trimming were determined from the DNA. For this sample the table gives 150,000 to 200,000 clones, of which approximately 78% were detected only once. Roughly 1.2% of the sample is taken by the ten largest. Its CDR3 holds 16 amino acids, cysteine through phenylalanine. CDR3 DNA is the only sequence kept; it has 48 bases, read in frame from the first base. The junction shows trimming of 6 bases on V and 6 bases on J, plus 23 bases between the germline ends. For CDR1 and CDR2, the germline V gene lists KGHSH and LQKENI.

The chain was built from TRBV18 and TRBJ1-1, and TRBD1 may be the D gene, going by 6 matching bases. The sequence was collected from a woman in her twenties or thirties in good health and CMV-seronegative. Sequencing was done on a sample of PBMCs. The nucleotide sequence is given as TGTGCCAGCTCCCCAAGGGCCCCTACAGGGTTTCCTGAAGCTTTCTTT. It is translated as CASSPRAPTGFPEAFF.